The TCR beta chain under discussion was sequenced for a study of blood T cell repertoires in COVID-19. At the level of the study: Both acute and convalescent COVID-19 samples were obtained from the United States, Italy and Spain.

Method: immunoSEQ multiplex PCR; TCRdb's copy keeps in-frame clones and lacks some. The table records under 500,000 clones, around 91% of them present only once. V shed 3 bases and J 1 base; nucleotides not matched to a gene: 6. The germline gives CDR1 DFQATT, CDR2 SNEGSKA (reference sequence). The CDR3 covers 15 residues. The genes are TRBV20-1 and TRBJ2-7; TRBD1 matches at 10 bases. Sample: PBMCs or T cells enriched from blood (not recorded which). The receptor was isolated from a man younger than 45 who had recovered from COVID-19. The CDR3 nucleotides are TGCAGTGCTAGTCACCCGGGACAGGGGTCCTACGAGCAGTACTTC. Amino acids: CSASHPGQGSYEQYF.